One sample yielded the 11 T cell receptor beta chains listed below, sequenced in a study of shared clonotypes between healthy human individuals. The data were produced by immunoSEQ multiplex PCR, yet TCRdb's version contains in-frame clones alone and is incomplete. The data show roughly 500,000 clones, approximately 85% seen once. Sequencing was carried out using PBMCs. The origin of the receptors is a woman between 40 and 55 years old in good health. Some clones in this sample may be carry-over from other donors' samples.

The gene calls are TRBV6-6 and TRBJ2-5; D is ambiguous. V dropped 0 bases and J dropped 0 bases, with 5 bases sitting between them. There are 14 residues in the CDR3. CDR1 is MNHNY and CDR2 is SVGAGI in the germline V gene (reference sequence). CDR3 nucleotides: TGTGCCAGCAGTTACTCAAGGGACCAAGAGACCCAGTACTTC. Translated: CASSYSRDQETQYF.

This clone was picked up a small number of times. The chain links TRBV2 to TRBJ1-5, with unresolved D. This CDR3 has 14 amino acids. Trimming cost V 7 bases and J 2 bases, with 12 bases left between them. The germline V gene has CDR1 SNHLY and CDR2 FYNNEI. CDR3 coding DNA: TGTGCCAGCAAGGTCTGGGGAGGCAATCAGCCCCAGCATTTT. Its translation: CASKVWGGNQPQHF.

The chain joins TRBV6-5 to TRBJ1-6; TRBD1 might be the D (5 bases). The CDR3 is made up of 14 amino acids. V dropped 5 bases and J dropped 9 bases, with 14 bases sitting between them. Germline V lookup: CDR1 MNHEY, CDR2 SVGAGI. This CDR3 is CASSRGDGGSPLHF. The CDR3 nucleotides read TGTGCCAGCAGTCGGGGGGACGGGGGTTCACCCCTCCACTTT.

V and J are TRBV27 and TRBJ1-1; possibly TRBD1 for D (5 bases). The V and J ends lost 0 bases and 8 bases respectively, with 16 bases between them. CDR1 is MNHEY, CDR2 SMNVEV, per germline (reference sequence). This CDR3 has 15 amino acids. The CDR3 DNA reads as TGTGCCAGCAGTTTATCCGCGGAGGGGCGAAACGAAGCTTTCTTT. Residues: CASSLSAEGRNEAFF.

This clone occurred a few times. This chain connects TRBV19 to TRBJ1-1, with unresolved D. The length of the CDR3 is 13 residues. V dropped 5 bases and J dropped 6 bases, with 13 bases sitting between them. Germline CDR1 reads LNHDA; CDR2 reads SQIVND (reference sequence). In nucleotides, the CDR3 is TGTGCCAGTAGTTCGGGGTATATCGCTGAAGCTTTCTTT. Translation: CASSSGYIAEAFF.

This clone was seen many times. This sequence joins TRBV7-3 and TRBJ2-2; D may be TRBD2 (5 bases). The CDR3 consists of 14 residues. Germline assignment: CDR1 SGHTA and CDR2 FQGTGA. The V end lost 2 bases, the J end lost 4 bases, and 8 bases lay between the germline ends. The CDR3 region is CASSLYGLTGELFF. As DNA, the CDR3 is TGTGCCAGCAGCTTATATGGACTCACCGGGGAGCTGTTTTTT.

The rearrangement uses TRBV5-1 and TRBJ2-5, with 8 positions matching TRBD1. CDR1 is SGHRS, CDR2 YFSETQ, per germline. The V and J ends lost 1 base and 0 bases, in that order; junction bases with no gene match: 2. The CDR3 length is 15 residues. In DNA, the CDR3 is TGCGCCAGCAGCTTGACAGGGGGGAACCAAGAGACCCAGTACTTC. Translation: CASSLTGGNQETQYF.

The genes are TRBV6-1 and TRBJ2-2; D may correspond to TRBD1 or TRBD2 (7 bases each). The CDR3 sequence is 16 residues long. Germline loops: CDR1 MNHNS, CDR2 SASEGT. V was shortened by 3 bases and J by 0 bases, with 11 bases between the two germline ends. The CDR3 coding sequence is TGTGCCAGCAGTGAGGGGGGGACAGCGAACACCGGGGAGCTGTTTTTT. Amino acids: CASSEGGTANTGELFF.

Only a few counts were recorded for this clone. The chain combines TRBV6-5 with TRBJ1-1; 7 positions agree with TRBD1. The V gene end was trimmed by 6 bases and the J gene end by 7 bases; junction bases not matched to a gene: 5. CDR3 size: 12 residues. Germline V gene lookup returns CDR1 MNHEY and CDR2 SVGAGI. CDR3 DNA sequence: TGTGCCAGCAGCCGGACAGGATTTGAAGCTTTCTTT. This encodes CASSRTGFEAFF.

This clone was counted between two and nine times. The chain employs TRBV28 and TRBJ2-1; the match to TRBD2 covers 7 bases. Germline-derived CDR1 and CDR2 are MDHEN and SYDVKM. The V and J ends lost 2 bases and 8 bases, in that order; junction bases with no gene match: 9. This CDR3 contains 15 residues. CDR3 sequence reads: CASSLRGSQVDEQFF. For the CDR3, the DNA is TGTGCCAGCAGTTTACGCGGGAGTCAAGTCGATGAGCAGTTCTTC.

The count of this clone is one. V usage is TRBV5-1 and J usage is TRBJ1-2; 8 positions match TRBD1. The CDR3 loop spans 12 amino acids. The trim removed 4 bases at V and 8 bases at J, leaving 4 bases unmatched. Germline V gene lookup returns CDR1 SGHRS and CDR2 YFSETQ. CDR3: CASSLRDRGYTF. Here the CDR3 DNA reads TGCGCCAGCAGCCTACGGGACAGGGGCTACACCTTC.